This paragraph reports one T cell receptor beta chain. Antigen: not known. cDNA libraries of TCR beta carried unique molecular identifiers. Researchers reported 550,000 or so cDNA molecules coming from roughly 0.93 to 9.6 million T cells. TCRdb reanalysed the PCR reads using MiXCR and keeps one entry per CDR3 protein. The table has about 770,000 distinct CDR3 sequences, 40% to 55% seen once. The data stem from a study of post-analysis software for immune sequencing data. The overall study: The study covered relapsing-remitting, secondary progressive and progressive-relapsing courses of multiple sclerosis.

Notes on the study in general: F-measure co-clustering was strong for batch-matched samples. Multiple sclerosis patients had significantly lower normalized Chao1 diversity than controls.

This clonotype was obtained from a girl between 5 and 17 years old with multiple sclerosis. The sequencing input was blood.

This chain's CDR3 is CSVPGGLAGYSTDTQYF. For the CDR3, the DNA is TGCAGCGTCCCCGGTGGGCTAGCGGGGTACAGCACAGATACGCAGTATTTT. The chain uses TRBV29-1 and TRBJ2-3; TRBD2 agrees at 9 bases. The germline gives CDR1 SQVTM, CDR2 ANQGSEA. The CDR3 covers 17 residues. After removal of 6 bases from V and 0 bases from J, the junction contained 13 bases not matched to a gene.